This TCR beta chain was documented in a study of T cells after yellow fever vaccination. One entry per CDR3 protein, called by TCRdb with MiXCR from the 5' RACE reads. The sample records around 160,000 distinct CDR3 sequences, 5.5% to 7.5% being singletons. In its sample, this clonotype was seen many times. CDR3 length: 15 amino acids. V was clipped by 4 bases and J by 4 bases, with 15 bases between them. CDR1 is KGHDR, CDR2 SFDVKD, per germline. The TCR was taken from a man between 18 and 35 years old who received the YFV17D yellow fever vaccine. J is TRBJ2-5 and V is TRBV24-1; the D call may be TRBD1 or TRBD2 (6 bases each). The sample was CD4+ T cells sorted from PBMCs, taken 5 to 6 days after the first yellow fever vaccination. The CDR3 sequence is CATSDPSQGGETQYF. The DNA of the CDR3 is TGTGCCACCAGTGACCCCTCACAGGGAGGAGAGACCCAGTACTTC.